This is a list of T cell receptor beta chains from one sample in a study of cytomegalovirus exposure and HLA in healthy donors. The method was immunoSEQ multiplex PCR; TCRdb's version includes in-frame clones alone and lacks a portion of them. Among about 98,000 clones listed, about 83% were seen once. Sequencing input: PBMCs. The receptors were gathered from a female donor in good health and CMV-seropositive. The CDR3 runs from the conserved cysteine through the conserved F or W. Fields, in order: J gene, V gene, D gene, clone size, CDR3 DNA, CDR3 protein. A D gene is named only where the DNA matches it firmly. The size of a clone is reported for some rows only, either as once, few or many, or as a class for expanded clones.

j_gene: TRBJ1-1
v_gene: TRBV6-5
d_gene: .
abundance: .
CDR3nt: TGTGCCAGCAGTTACTCGGGGGGGGGAACTGAAGCTTTCTTT
CDR3aa: CASSYSGGGTEAFF

j_gene: TRBJ2-2
v_gene: TRBV10-1
d_gene: .
abundance: .
CDR3nt: TGCGCCAGCAGTGAGACTAGCCGTGGCACCGGGGAGCTGTTTTTT
CDR3aa: CASSETSRGTGELFF

j_gene: TRBJ1-2
v_gene: TRBV28
d_gene: .
abundance: .
CDR3nt: TGTGCCAGCAGTTCGCTCCTCCCACCCGGTGACTATGGCTACACCTTC
CDR3aa: CASSSLLPPGDYGYTF

j_gene: TRBJ1-4
v_gene: TRBV6-1
d_gene: TRBD1
abundance: .
CDR3nt: TGTGCCAGCAGTGAATGGGACAGTGCAACTAATGAAAAACTGTTTTTT
CDR3aa: CASSEWDSATNEKLFF

j_gene: TRBJ1-2
v_gene: TRBV4-1
d_gene: .
abundance: .
CDR3nt: TGCGCCAGCAGCCAAGACGGGGGCTATGGCTACACCTTC
CDR3aa: CASSQDGGYGYTF

j_gene: TRBJ2-5
v_gene: TRBV15
d_gene: TRBD2
abundance: .
CDR3nt: TGTGCCACCAGTAGTGAAGCGGGGGGTCAAGAGACCCAGTACTTC
CDR3aa: CATSSEAGGQETQYF

j_gene: TRBJ1-5
v_gene: TRBV10-2
d_gene: TRBD1
abundance: .
CDR3nt: TGCGCCAGCAGTGAACAGGGGCAAAGGCAGCCCCAGCATTTT
CDR3aa: CASSEQGQRQPQHF

j_gene: TRBJ2-2
v_gene: TRBV18
d_gene: TRBD1
abundance: .
CDR3nt: TGTGCCAGCTCAGCAGGGACAGCCACTGCCCCTAACACCGGGGAGCTGTTTTTT
CDR3aa: CASSAGTATAPNTGELFF

j_gene: TRBJ1-2
v_gene: TRBV11-2
d_gene: .
abundance: .
CDR3nt: TGTGCAGGCAGGGAAGCTAACTATGGCTACACCTTC
CDR3aa: CAGREANYGYTF

j_gene: TRBJ1-2
v_gene: TRBV19
d_gene: TRBD1
abundance: .
CDR3nt: TGTGCCAGTAGTATAGATCCCAGGGACAGGGGATATGGCTACACCTTC
CDR3aa: CASSIDPRDRGYGYTF

j_gene: TRBJ1-1
v_gene: TRBV19
d_gene: TRBD1
abundance: .
CDR3nt: TGTGCCAGTAGTACCCTTCTAACCGGGACAGTGGCCCAAGCTTTCTTT
CDR3aa: CASSTLLTGTVAQAFF

j_gene: TRBJ2-5
v_gene: TRBV5-1
d_gene: .
abundance: .
CDR3nt: TGCGCCAGCAGCTTAACAGGGTTTAGGGAAGAGACCCAGTACTTC
CDR3aa: CASSLTGFREETQYF

j_gene: TRBJ2-7
v_gene: TRBV6-1
d_gene: .
abundance: once
CDR3nt: TGTGCCAGCAGTGACAGTACAGGTTCCTACGAGCAGTACTTC
CDR3aa: CASSDSTGSYEQYF

j_gene: TRBJ2-5
v_gene: TRBV6-6
d_gene: TRBD1
abundance: .
CDR3nt: TGTGCCAGCACCTTTGGGTCAGGGGGTGGGGAGACCCAGTACTTC
CDR3aa: CASTFGSGGGETQYF

j_gene: TRBJ1-2
v_gene: TRBV25-1
d_gene: TRBD1
abundance: .
CDR3nt: TGTGCCAGCAGTGAAAATTCCGGGACAGTCGGCGGCTACACCTTC
CDR3aa: CASSENSGTVGGYTF

j_gene: TRBJ1-5
v_gene: TRBV18
d_gene: TRBD1
abundance: .
CDR3nt: TGTGCCAGCTCACCATCGGGACAGGAGGGGAATCAGCCCCAGCATTTT
CDR3aa: CASSPSGQEGNQPQHF

j_gene: TRBJ2-3
v_gene: TRBV15
d_gene: TRBD1
abundance: .
CDR3nt: TGTGCCACCAGCAGAGGGGGGACAGTTACCGATACGCAGTATTTT
CDR3aa: CATSRGGTVTDTQYF

j_gene: TRBJ2-1
v_gene: TRBV9
d_gene: TRBD1
abundance: .
CDR3nt: TGTGCCAGCAGCGTAGGTGGGACAGGGGGATACAATGAGCAGTTCTTC
CDR3aa: CASSVGGTGGYNEQFF

j_gene: TRBJ2-2
v_gene: TRBV7-2
d_gene: .
abundance: .
CDR3nt: TGTGCCAGCAGGACTTCCGGGAGGAACACCGGGGAGCTGTTTTTT
CDR3aa: CASRTSGRNTGELFF

j_gene: TRBJ2-7
v_gene: TRBV9
d_gene: .
abundance: .
CDR3nt: TGTGCCAGCAGCGTAGGCTGGGCCTCCTACGAGCAGTACTTC
CDR3aa: CASSVGWASYEQYF

j_gene: TRBJ1-4
v_gene: TRBV30
d_gene: TRBD1
abundance: .
CDR3nt: TGTGCCTGGAGTCTCACAGGGGGGAATGAAAAACTGTTTTTT
CDR3aa: CAWSLTGGNEKLFF

j_gene: TRBJ2-7
v_gene: TRBV27
d_gene: .
abundance: .
CDR3nt: TGTGCCAGCAGTTTCACCCCCCCGGGCTACGAGCAGTACTTC
CDR3aa: CASSFTPPGYEQYF

j_gene: TRBJ1-2
v_gene: TRBV29-1
d_gene: .
abundance: once
CDR3nt: TGCAGCGTCAGGACCGTGGGCAGTTCGGGGGGCTACACCTTC
CDR3aa: CSVRTVGSSGGYTF

j_gene: TRBJ2-2
v_gene: TRBV7-6
d_gene: .
abundance: .
CDR3nt: TGTGCCAGCAGCCGCCTGGGGGCGGGGGCGAACACCGGGGAGCTGTTTTTT
CDR3aa: CASSRLGAGANTGELFF

j_gene: TRBJ2-1
v_gene: TRBV28
d_gene: TRBD2
abundance: .
CDR3nt: TGTGCCAGCATTGAGGGAGGGACCTACAATGAGCAGTTCTTC
CDR3aa: CASIEGGTYNEQFF

j_gene: TRBJ1-2
v_gene: TRBV6-5
d_gene: TRBD1
abundance: .
CDR3nt: TGTGCCAGCAGTGGGGGACAGTGGGATGGCTACACCTTC
CDR3aa: CASSGGQWDGYTF

j_gene: TRBJ2-7
v_gene: TRBV6-5
d_gene: TRBD1
abundance: once
CDR3nt: TGTGCCAGCAGCGAAATCGGGACAGGGTACTACGAGCAGTACTTC
CDR3aa: CASSEIGTGYYEQYF